Detailed here is one T cell receptor beta chain. Other DNA sequences in the sample encode the same CDR3. This table comes from immunoSEQ multiplex PCR, and its TCRdb copy is limited to in-frame clones, with some not included. The sample holds roughly 500,000 clones, 81% seen once. CDR3 size: 12 residues. Germline lookup yields CDR1 SGHTA and CDR2 FQGNSA. Trimming pared 3 bases from V and 5 bases from J, leaving 7 bases between. Recent vaccinations or acute infections were absent in the healthy HIV-negative adult donors. The data stem from a study of shared clonotypes between healthy human individuals. The sequenced sample was PBMCs. This sequence joins TRBV7-2 and TRBJ1-2; D not resolved. The TCR was taken from a woman in her 40s in good health. Some clones in this sample may be carry-over from other donors' samples. In DNA form, the CDR3 reads TGTGCCAGCAGCTTGGGCGGGTATGGCTACACCTTC. Translation gives CASSLGGYGYTF.